This is a list of T cell receptor beta chains from one sample in a study of blood T cells in healthy people across ages. TCRdb reprocessed the 5' RACE reads with MiXCR, giving one entry per CDR3 protein. Of around 1,700,000 distinct CDR3 sequences detected, about 30% appear once; the ten largest clones hold roughly 8%. The sample comprised blood. These receptors came from a woman in her twenties or thirties in good health. Both conserved end residues are part of each CDR3. The order of the fields is V gene, J gene, D gene, clone size, CDR3 protein, CDR3 DNA. A D gene is named only where the DNA matches it firmly. Only part of the rows carry a size: once, few, many, or a class if the clone is expanded.

V gene: TRBV28
J gene: TRBJ1-2
D gene: TRBD1
clone size: many
CDR3 protein: CASSLPGGTYGYTF
CDR3 DNA: TGTGCCAGCAGTTTGCCAGGGGGAACCTATGGCTACACCTTC

V gene: TRBV12-3/TRBV12-4
J gene: TRBJ1-2
D gene: NA
clone size: NA
CDR3 protein: CASSRGNTNYGYTF
CDR3 DNA: TGTGCCAGCAGTAGGGGAAACACTAACTATGGCTACACCTTC

V gene: TRBV5-1
J gene: TRBJ1-2
D gene: NA
clone size: many
CDR3 protein: CASSLGAGHYGYTF
CDR3 DNA: TGCGCCAGCAGCTTGGGTGCAGGGCACTATGGCTACACCTTC

V gene: TRBV6-2/TRBV6-3
J gene: TRBJ1-2
D gene: TRBD1
clone size: NA
CDR3 protein: CASSYRPGTGTGYTF
CDR3 DNA: TGTGCCAGCAGTTACCGCCCCGGGACAGGGACCGGCTACACCTTC

V gene: TRBV20-1
J gene: TRBJ2-7
D gene: NA
clone size: few
CDR3 protein: CSAGEQGGPYEQYF
CDR3 DNA: TGCAGTGCGGGAGAACAGGGGGGGCCCTACGAGCAGTACTTC

V gene: TRBV12-3/TRBV12-4
J gene: TRBJ1-6
D gene: NA
clone size: medium-sized
CDR3 protein: CASSLNQGSPLHF
CDR3 DNA: TGTGCCAGCAGCCTTAACCAGGGTTCACCCCTCCACTTT

V gene: TRBV20-1
J gene: TRBJ1-4
D gene: NA
clone size: few
CDR3 protein: CSARDDGNNEKLFF
CDR3 DNA: TGCAGTGCTAGAGACGACGGAAATAATGAAAAACTGTTTTTT

V gene: TRBV6-6
J gene: TRBJ2-4
D gene: NA
clone size: NA
CDR3 protein: CASSYRTERYIQYF
CDR3 DNA: TGTGCCAGCAGTTATCGAACGGAGCGATACATTCAGTACTTC

V gene: TRBV5-1
J gene: TRBJ2-5
D gene: NA
clone size: many
CDR3 protein: CASSPQPGEQETQYF
CDR3 DNA: TGCGCCAGCAGCCCTCAGCCGGGGGAACAAGAGACCCAGTACTTC

V gene: TRBV11-2
J gene: TRBJ2-5
D gene: NA
clone size: NA
CDR3 protein: CANSLVPPKDRETQYF
CDR3 DNA: TGTGCCAACAGCTTAGTCCCTCCCAAGGACCGAGAGACCCAGTACTTC

V gene: TRBV25-1
J gene: TRBJ2-2
D gene: NA
clone size: NA
CDR3 protein: CASSEIGANTGELFF
CDR3 DNA: TGTGCCAGCAGTGAAATCGGCGCTAACACCGGGGAGCTGTTTTTT

V gene: TRBV3-1
J gene: TRBJ2-5
D gene: NA
clone size: NA
CDR3 protein: CASSPEDRGETQYF
CDR3 DNA: TGTGCCAGCAGCCCGGAGGACAGAGGGGAGACCCAGTACTTC

V gene: TRBV28
J gene: TRBJ2-7
D gene: TRBD2
clone size: NA
CDR3 protein: CASRQGGSYNEQYF
CDR3 DNA: TGTGCCAGCAGGCAGGGAGGGTCCTACAATGAGCAGTACTTC

V gene: TRBV7-6
J gene: TRBJ2-3
D gene: NA
clone size: NA
CDR3 protein: CASSARWSTDTQYF
CDR3 DNA: TGTGCCAGCAGCGCCCGGTGGAGCACAGATACGCAGTATTTT

V gene: TRBV11-3
J gene: TRBJ2-1
D gene: NA
clone size: many
CDR3 protein: CASSLLWRGYYNEQFF
CDR3 DNA: TGTGCCAGCAGCTTGCTGTGGCGGGGCTATTACAATGAGCAGTTCTTC

V gene: TRBV28
J gene: TRBJ1-4
D gene: NA
clone size: NA
CDR3 protein: CASSLQRELFF
CDR3 DNA: TGTGCCAGCAGTCTACAGAGGGAACTGTTTTTT

V gene: TRBV9
J gene: TRBJ2-7
D gene: TRBD1
clone size: few
CDR3 protein: CASSVGGQAPNEQYF
CDR3 DNA: TGTGCCAGCAGCGTAGGAGGACAGGCACCAAACGAGCAGTACTTC

V gene: TRBV29-1
J gene: TRBJ2-4
D gene: NA
clone size: many
CDR3 protein: CSVEGGQLAKNIQYF
CDR3 DNA: TGCAGCGTTGAAGGAGGGCAGCTAGCCAAAAACATTCAGTACTTC

V gene: TRBV15
J gene: TRBJ1-2
D gene: NA
clone size: few
CDR3 protein: CATSLVGGAGYGYTF
CDR3 DNA: TGTGCCACCAGCCTCGTGGGGGGGGCAGGGTATGGCTACACCTTC

V gene: TRBV7-9
J gene: TRBJ2-1
D gene: NA
clone size: NA
CDR3 protein: CASSLDTWGGHNEQFF
CDR3 DNA: TGTGCCAGCAGCTTAGACACCTGGGGGGGGCACAATGAGCAGTTCTTC

V gene: TRBV29-1
J gene: TRBJ2-7
D gene: TRBD1
clone size: many
CDR3 protein: CSVDPGQGAREQYF
CDR3 DNA: TGCAGCGTGGACCCAGGGCAGGGGGCAAGGGAGCAGTACTTC

V gene: TRBV12-3/TRBV12-4
J gene: TRBJ2-1
D gene: NA
clone size: few
CDR3 protein: CASIIGGTSPNEQFF
CDR3 DNA: TGTGCCAGCATAATTGGGGGCACCTCTCCCAATGAGCAGTTCTTC

V gene: TRBV12-5
J gene: TRBJ2-1
D gene: NA
clone size: NA
CDR3 protein: CASGSTSKNEQFF
CDR3 DNA: TGTGCTAGTGGTTCCACTAGCAAAAATGAGCAGTTCTTC

V gene: TRBV18
J gene: TRBJ2-4
D gene: TRBD1
clone size: NA
CDR3 protein: CANSPPGQGNIQYF
CDR3 DNA: TGTGCCAACTCACCACCGGGACAGGGAAACATTCAGTACTTC

V gene: TRBV20-1
J gene: TRBJ1-6
D gene: NA
clone size: NA
CDR3 protein: CSAYSGDSPLHF
CDR3 DNA: TGCAGTGCTTACTCAGGGGATTCACCCCTCCACTTT

V gene: TRBV27
J gene: TRBJ2-7
D gene: NA
clone size: NA
CDR3 protein: CASSVGGQLYEQYF
CDR3 DNA: TGTGCCAGCAGCGTTGGGGGACAACTTTACGAGCAGTACTTC

V gene: TRBV29-1
J gene: TRBJ1-2
D gene: NA
clone size: many
CDR3 protein: CSVGRLITDGYTF
CDR3 DNA: TGCAGCGTTGGTCGATTAATAACGGATGGCTACACCTTC

V gene: TRBV5-1
J gene: TRBJ2-1
D gene: TRBD2
clone size: NA
CDR3 protein: CASSLSLTSNGDEQFF
CDR3 DNA: TGCGCCAGCAGCCTTTCTTTGACTAGCAACGGGGATGAGCAGTTCTTC

V gene: TRBV21-1
J gene: TRBJ2-3
D gene: NA
clone size: NA
CDR3 protein: CASQNGQGGTDTQYF
CDR3 DNA: TGTGCCAGCCAAAACGGCCAGGGAGGCACAGATACGCAGTATTTT

V gene: TRBV3-1
J gene: TRBJ2-7
D gene: NA
clone size: many
CDR3 protein: CASSQSPGPSSIYEQYF
CDR3 DNA: TGTGCCAGCAGCCAAAGCCCGGGGCCCAGCTCCATCTACGAGCAGTACTTC

V gene: TRBV12-3/TRBV12-4
J gene: TRBJ2-3
D gene: NA
clone size: NA
CDR3 protein: CASSFGRASSTDTQYF
CDR3 DNA: TGTGCCAGCAGTTTTGGCAGGGCCTCTAGCACAGATACGCAGTATTTT

V gene: TRBV27
J gene: TRBJ2-3
D gene: NA
clone size: few
CDR3 protein: CASGGRPQDAQYF
CDR3 DNA: TGTGCCAGCGGGGGGCGGCCCCAAGATGCGCAGTATTTT

V gene: TRBV27
J gene: TRBJ2-3
D gene: TRBD2
clone size: NA
CDR3 protein: CASSLYPPASGRTDTQYF
CDR3 DNA: TGTGCCAGCAGTTTATACCCCCCGGCTAGCGGGAGAACAGATACGCAGTATTTT

V gene: TRBV9
J gene: TRBJ2-7
D gene: NA
clone size: NA
CDR3 protein: CASSVAPQGGPYEQYF
CDR3 DNA: TGTGCCAGCAGCGTAGCCCCCCAGGGGGGGCCCTACGAGCAGTACTTC

V gene: TRBV15
J gene: TRBJ2-4
D gene: NA
clone size: many
CDR3 protein: CATSRDVTAKNIQYF
CDR3 DNA: TGTGCCACCAGCAGAGACGTGACAGCCAAAAACATTCAGTACTTC

V gene: TRBV28
J gene: TRBJ2-5
D gene: TRBD1
clone size: few
CDR3 protein: CASSSDSTGRQETQYF
CDR3 DNA: TGTGCCAGCAGTTCCGACTCGACAGGGCGGCAAGAGACCCAGTACTTC

V gene: TRBV29-1
J gene: TRBJ1-1
D gene: NA
clone size: NA
CDR3 protein: CSVPGRRPGTEAFF
CDR3 DNA: TGCAGCGTTCCGGGTAGGAGGCCCGGGACTGAAGCTTTCTTT

V gene: TRBV5-1
J gene: TRBJ2-1
D gene: TRBD2
clone size: many
CDR3 protein: CASSLTSGPSYNEQFF
CDR3 DNA: TGCGCCAGCAGCCTGACTAGCGGACCTTCCTACAATGAGCAGTTCTTC

V gene: TRBV5-1
J gene: TRBJ2-1
D gene: TRBD1
clone size: few
CDR3 protein: CASSWGQGSSYNEQFF
CDR3 DNA: TGCGCCAGCAGCTGGGGACAGGGGAGCTCCTACAATGAGCAGTTCTTC